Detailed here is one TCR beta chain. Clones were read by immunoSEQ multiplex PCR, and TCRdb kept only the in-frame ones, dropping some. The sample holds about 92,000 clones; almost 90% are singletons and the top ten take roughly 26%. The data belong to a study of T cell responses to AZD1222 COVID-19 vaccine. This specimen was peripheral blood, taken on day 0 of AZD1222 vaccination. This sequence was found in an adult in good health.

This CDR3 is CASSPGGSTDTQYF. CDR3 nucleotide sequence: TGTGCCAGCAGCCCCGGGGGTAGCACAGATACGCAGTATTTT. V is TRBV11-3 and J is TRBJ2-3; D is possibly TRBD2 (6 bases). Trimming stripped 5 bases from V and 0 bases from J, with 9 bases between. Germline CDR1 reads SGHNT; CDR2 reads YENEEA. This CDR3 is 14 amino acids long.